This T cell receptor (beta chain) is drawn from a study of T cells after yellow fever vaccination. Study outcomes and limitations: Post-booster repertoires contained most primary-vaccination clones again (96% CD4, about 88% CD8).

The sample holds a few counts of this clonotype. No antigen is known for it. TCRdb re-derived calls from the 5' RACE reads in MiXCR, one entry per CDR3 protein. The sample consists of about 580,000 distinct CDR3 sequences, about 15% of them appearing once. Sequenced material: PBMCs, taken 4 to 5 days after the first yellow fever vaccination. The source of this sequence is a man aged 18 to 30 who received the YFV17D yellow fever vaccine.

CDR3 in amino acids: CASSPPGSSNEQFF. The DNA for the CDR3 is TGTGCCAGCAGTCCCCCGGGGTCCAGCAATGAGCAGTTCTTC. V is TRBV7-3 and J is TRBJ2-1; TRBD2 might be the D (5 bases). CDR3 length: 14 residues. The V end was cut by 6 bases, the J end by 6 bases, with 15 bases between. Germline-derived CDR1 and CDR2 are SGHTA and FQGTGA.